The rows below give T cell receptor beta chains drawn from one sample of a study of blood T cell repertoires in COVID-19. Clones were read by immunoSEQ multiplex PCR, and TCRdb kept only the in-frame ones, dropping some. Of a few hundred thousand clones in the sample, about nine tenths are singletons; the top ten hold under 8%. Specimen: peripheral blood. The receptors here all came from a woman in her twenties or thirties who had recovered from COVID-19. Each CDR3 is given with its conserved first and last residue.

V	J	length	CDR3
TRBV6-6	TRBJ1-2	17	CASSPGTGRTTNYGYTF
TRBV10-3	TRBJ2-1	14	CAISESHRVNEQFF
TRBV6-5	TRBJ2-7	14	CASSYSSIAYEQYF
TRBV9	TRBJ2-7	16	CASSVPADRGYYEQYF
TRBV11-2	TRBJ2-2	14	CASSRAGVAGELFF
TRBV4-1	TRBJ1-2	16	CASSPDYRGPNYGYTF
TRBV4-1	TRBJ2-7	14	CASQYRRGTYEQYF
TRBV4-1	TRBJ2-1	16	CASSQVPASSYNEQFF
TRBV28	TRBJ1-1	13	CASSFGGRTEAFF
TRBV7-2	TRBJ2-2	16	CASSSPGGGDTGELFF
TRBV12-5	TRBJ1-2	13	CASGFLGVGGYTF
TRBV7-2	TRBJ1-5	15	CASSLKGEANQPQHF
TRBV28	TRBJ1-5	14	CASRMGLVAQPQHF
TRBV7-8	TRBJ1-1	14	CASIYLDSNTEAFF
TRBV6-5	TRBJ2-7	15	CASSPMTGGLDERYF
TRBV19	TRBJ1-2	13	CASLPTGGRSYTF
TRBV9	TRBJ1-2	14	CASSLGTGNYGYTF
TRBV27	TRBJ2-2	16	CASSLFAGGNTGELFF
TRBV5-1	TRBJ2-1	15	CASSSTGGAGNEQFF
TRBV11-3	TRBJ2-1	13	CASSVHRGNEQFF
TRBV7-8	TRBJ1-4	16	CASSSPRGWADEKLFF
TRBV11-2	TRBJ1-5	16	CASSRNSPGNDQPQHF
TRBV6-6	TRBJ1-2	13	CASRGVTVYGYTF
TRBV9	TRBJ1-2	14	CASSVDGRNYGYTF